This T cell receptor beta chain was retrieved from a study of T cells in Graves' hyperthyroidism and ophthalmopathy. On the study more broadly: Peripheral blood was taken when the disease was first diagnosed, before any treatment began.

Amplified TCR beta CDR3 regions derived from RNA transcripts. Using the HTBI primer set, a first-round RT-PCR was run on the TCR CDR3. TCRdb re-derived calls from the multiplex PCR reads in MiXCR, one entry per CDR3 protein. The data show around 300,000 distinct CDR3 sequences, with approximately 20% seen just once and roughly 60% held by the top ten. General study findings and limits: The majority of expanded thyroid clonotypes above 0.001 also appeared in blood. Ophthalmopathy could be told apart from stable hyperthyroidism with a 13 V-J model.

The CDR3 consists of 14 residues. Per germline, CDR1 GTSNPN and CDR2 SVGIG (reference sequence). Deletions cut 2 bases from V and 0 bases from J, with 8 bases between. This clonotype was found many times. Its antigen is currently unknown. The J gene is TRBJ1-3, the V gene TRBV30; no firm D call. The TCR originated in a man aged 25 to 40 with Graves' ophthalmopathy. Sequenced: blood. The CDR3 coding sequence is TGTGCCTGGAGTTTGTCCAGCTCTGGAAACACCATATATTTT. Protein sequence: CAWSLSSSGNTIYF. Supplemented by reference TRBV30 and TRBJ1-3, the full variable domain reads SQTIHQWPATLVQPVGSPLSLECTVEGTSNPNLYWYRQAAGRGLQLLFYSVGIGQISSEVPQNLSASRPQDRQFILSSKKLLLSDSGFYLCAWSLSSSGNTIYFGEGSWLTVV.